The sequence of this TCR beta chain was determined in a study of early T cells in non-severe SARS-CoV-2 infection. Study context: Unsorted whole-blood RNA was sequenced in bulk, leaving chains unpaired.

Unique molecular identifiers were attached to individual cDNA molecules. One entry per CDR3 protein results from TCRdb running MiXCR on the 5' RACE reads. The sample consists of roughly 60,000 distinct CDR3 sequences, approximately 14% of them appearing once. The V end was cut by 5 bases, the J end by 0 bases, with 17 bases between. This CDR3 has 16 amino acids. CDR1 and CDR2 (germline): MNHEY, SVGAGI. This clonotype was seen a handful of times. The V call is TRBV6-5, the J call TRBJ2-7, with D unclear. The receptor's source is an adult who was a healthcare worker with PCR-confirmed SARS-CoV-2 infection or an uninfected control (not recorded which). The sequencing sample was made of whole blood. CDR3 loop: CASSQPSWKSSYEQYF. The CDR3 coding sequence is TGTGCCAGCAGTCAACCAAGCTGGAAGAGCTCCTACGAGCAGTACTTC.